This T cell receptor beta chain derives from a study of beta chain features in type 1 diabetes. Study-wide points: PCR might favor shorter templates, equally in patients and controls. Shorter TCRB CDR3s, moderately but significantly so, were found in Type 1 diabetes patients in all four CD4+ subsets.

Details on this clone: Its antigen is unknown.

Reverse transcription of all isolated RNA meant that expressed TCRB transcripts were sequenced. Regulatory, naive and central memory T cell samples averaged about 3.57 million reads. Generated by immunoSEQ multiplex PCR, the TCRdb table keeps only in-frame clones and is missing some. Altogether more than 250,000 clones are present, around 24% being singletons, with the ten largest covering about 0.011%. The germline gives CDR1 SGHTA, CDR2 FQGTGA. The CDR3 sequence is 14 residues long. Unmatched junction bases numbered 4, after V lost 1 base and J lost 11 bases. Using CD45RO/CCR7/CD25/CD127/CD95/CD27, CD4+ naive, central memory, regulatory and stem cell-like memory cells were sorted.

Sequencing was carried out using naive CD4+ T cells from blood. This chain links TRBV7-3 with TRBJ2-1; 11 bases map to TRBD2. The source of this sequence is a woman between 25 and 40 years old with type 1 diabetes. CDR3 DNA sequence: TGTGCCAGCAGCTTAAGGGGACTAGCGGACCAGCAGTTCTTC. It specifies CASSLRGLADQQFF.